The 14 T cell receptor beta chains in this list originate from one sample, sequenced in a study of T cell clonality in common variable immunodeficiency (dated by TCRdb to the mid-2010s). The library was generated by the immunoSEQ multiplex PCR assay. As stored in TCRdb, this immuneACCESS dataset retains in-frame rearrangements with V and J assigned. A fraction of the clones does not appear; measured against another copy, unresolved V genes explain less than half of the discrepancy, and the remainder lacks a known reason. There are about 44,000 clones in this sample, and none of them is a singleton. The ten top clones hold under 11% of the sample. Material for sequencing was peripheral blood mononuclear cells. The receptors were sampled from a person aged 18 to 75 in good health.

This clone came up many times. Read coverage stops 3 residues before the CDR3 terminus; the germline J gene supplies the remainder. This chain links TRBV10-3 with TRBJ2-3, with a tentative D call TRBD2 (7 bases). The CDR3 runs 16 residues. V lost 8 bases and J 0 bases, leaving 18 bases between the germline ends. Germline-derived CDR1 and CDR2 are ENHRY and SYGVKD. The part of the CDR3 DNA that was read is TGTGCCATCGGGGGAGGGGGACGCTCTAGCACAGATACG. It translates to CAIGGGGRSSTDT. From start to end, the CDR3 is CAIGGGGRSSTDTQYF.

This clone was found many times. The CDR3 end falls 3 residues outside the read, so it is completed with the germline J gene. This specimen includes other DNA sequences encoding the same CDR3. V and J are TRBV2 and TRBJ1-1, with 9 bases matching TRBD1. The CDR3 extends over 14 amino acids. Germline CDR1 and CDR2: SNHLY and FYNNEI. Unmatched junction bases numbered 8, after V lost 7 bases and J lost 5 bases. CDR3 bases read: TGTGCCAGCACCGACAGGGGGGCGGGTACTGAA. It translates to CASTDRGAGTE. The CDR3 as a whole reads CASTDRGAGTEAFF.

This clone was counted at least ten times. The DNA ends 3 residues before the CDR3 does, and the rest of the CDR3 is filled in from the germline J gene. The chain joins TRBV7-6 to TRBJ2-1, with 9 bases lining up with TRBD1. Trimming cost V 4 bases and J 3 bases; bases outside gene matches: 10. Germline V gene lookup returns CDR1 SGHVS and CDR2 FNYEAQ. There are 17 residues in the CDR3. CDR3 protein: CASSYFTGGVVYNEQFF. The CDR3 bases that were read are TGTGCCAGCAGCTATTTTACAGGGGGCGTTGTCTACAATGAG.

This clone came up many times. The read ends 3 residues shy of where the CDR3 ends; the end is completed using the germline J gene. The rearrangement links TRBV20-1 to TRBJ2-3; a weak D match, TRBD2 (6 bases). Trimming stripped 3 bases from V and 0 bases from J, with 10 bases between. CDR1 DFQATT and CDR2 SNEGSKA come from the germline V gene (reference sequence). The CDR3 contains 14 residues. CDR3 DNA, as far as it was read: TGCAGTGCTAGGCGGGGTACTAGCACAGATACG. Its translation: CSARRGTSTDT. The full CDR3 is CSARRGTSTDTQYF.

This clone appeared many times. The read is 3 residues too short to cover the CDR3 end, so that end is filled in from the germline J gene. V and J are TRBV7-2 and TRBJ2-5; D perhaps matches TRBD1 (6 bases). Germline-derived CDR1 and CDR2 are SGHTA and FQGNSA. V was shortened by 4 bases and J by 5 bases, with 14 bases between the two germline ends. The CDR3 extends over 14 amino acids. CDR3 DNA (partial): TGTGCCAGCAGCTCACAGGGCGGGTGGGAGACC. The encoded protein is CASSSQGGWET. The complete CDR3 protein is CASSSQGGWETQYF.

This clone was picked up many times. Coverage ceases 3 residues before the CDR3 finishes, and the germline J gene fills in the end. The chain is built from TRBV18 and TRBJ2-7; 8 nucleotides line up with TRBD1. The CDR3 has 18 residues. V shed 3 bases and J 1 base; nucleotides not matched to a gene: 14. CDR1 is KGHSH and CDR2 is LQKENI in the germline V gene. The sequenced CDR3 bases are TGTGCCAGCTCACCGGGGACAGGTCTCTCGAGGTCGTCCTACGAG. Residues: CASSPGTGLSRSSYE. The whole CDR3 sequence is CASSPGTGLSRSSYEQYF.

This clone was seen ten or more times. The read ends 3 residues before the CDR3 terminus; that terminus is restored from the germline J gene. The J gene is TRBJ2-3, the V gene TRBV6-4; 8 bases agree with TRBD1. Germline V gene data show CDR1 as MRHNA and CDR2 as SNTAGT. This CDR3 has 15 residues. Trimming at V came to 4 bases and at J to 4 bases, leaving 7 bases not matched to a gene. The CDR3: CASSANPDRADTQYF. CDR3 DNA (partial): TGTGCCAGCAGTGCGAACCCGGACAGGGCAGATACG.

This clone was observed many times. The read is 3 residues too short to cover the CDR3 end, so that end is filled in from the germline J gene. The V gene is TRBV18, the J gene TRBJ1-3; D is uncertain. The CDR3 has 12 residues. The germline V gene has CDR1 KGHSH and CDR2 LQKENI. Trimming cost V 3 bases and J 4 bases, with 4 bases left between them. CDR3 DNA, as far as it was read: TGTGCCAGCTCACCGCGGGGAAACACC. Its translation: CASSPRGNT. The complete CDR3 reads CASSPRGNTIYF.

This clone was recorded many times. The CDR3 end lies 3 residues beyond the end of the read and is filled in from the germline J gene. The gene calls are TRBV20-1 and TRBJ2-7; 12 nucleotides align to TRBD2. CDR3 length equals 16 residues. CDR1 and CDR2 (germline): DFQATT, SNEGSKA (reference sequence). The V and J ends lost 6 bases and 2 bases, in that order; junction bases with no gene match: 11. CDR3 bases read: TGCAGTGCCCCGGCGGCTAGCGGGAGGGCCCCCTACGAG. Translated, it gives CSAPAASGRAPYE. The whole CDR3 sequence is CSAPAASGRAPYEQYF.

This clone was observed many times. The read ends 3 residues shy of where the CDR3 ends; the end is completed using the germline J gene. The gene calls are TRBV4-1 and TRBJ1-6; D gene uncertain. Germline CDR1 is MGHRA and CDR2 is YSYEKL. The V end lost 1 base, the J end lost 2 bases, and 15 bases lay between the germline ends. The CDR3 consists of 18 residues. CDR3 protein: CASSQVYGVVAYNSPLHF. The CDR3 bases that were read are TGCGCCAGCAGCCAAGTCTACGGGGTCGTGGCCTATAATTCACCC.

This clone was recorded many times. The CDR3 goes on 3 residues after the read ends, and that part is filled in from the germline J gene. The chain combines TRBV7-8 with TRBJ2-2, with TRBD2 matching over 10 bases. The CDR3 extends over 16 amino acids. The germline gives CDR1 SGHVS, CDR2 FQNEAQ. The V segment lost 2 bases and the J segment 4 bases; nucleotides outside the gene matches: 4. The CDR3 DNA, read in part, is TGTGCCAGCAGCTTATCAGCGGGAGGGATCACCGGGGAG. Translated, it gives CASSLSAGGITGE. The whole CDR3 is CASSLSAGGITGELFF.

This clone was picked up many times. The CDR3 reads CASSRISGGTYEQYF. CDR3 bases read: TGTGCCAGCAGCCGTATCAGCGGGGGCACCTACGAG. This rearrangement joins TRBV5-6 to TRBJ2-7; 8 bases match TRBD2. With the read ending 3 residues before the CDR3 end, the germline J gene is used to fill in that end. Germline values: CDR1 SGHDT, CDR2 YYEEEE. Unmatched junction bases numbered 8, after V lost 4 bases and J lost 2 bases. This CDR3 region has 15 residues.

This clone occurred many times. The observed sequence ends 3 residues before the CDR3 terminus, with the missing tail filled in from the germline J gene. This rearrangement joins TRBV7-9 to TRBJ1-2; D gene uncertain. CDR3 length: 12 amino acids. Looked up from germline, CDR1 is SEHNR and CDR2 is FQNEAQ (reference sequence). The CDR3 DNA, read in part, is TGTGCCAGCAGCCTCGCTGGCGGGGGC. Protein: CASSLAGGG. The entire CDR3 protein is CASSLAGGGYTF.

The table lists this clone with many counts. Sequencing ends 3 residues short of the CDR3 end; the germline J gene provides the rest. This chain joins TRBV18 and TRBJ1-1; D gene uncertain. This CDR3 contains 13 residues. Germline values: CDR1 KGHSH, CDR2 LQKENI. V was shortened by 2 bases and J by 3 bases, with 7 bases between the two germline ends. Partial CDR3 DNA: TGTGCCAGCTCACCAATACAAGACACTGAA. It specifies CASSPIQDTE. The entire CDR3 protein is CASSPIQDTEAFF.